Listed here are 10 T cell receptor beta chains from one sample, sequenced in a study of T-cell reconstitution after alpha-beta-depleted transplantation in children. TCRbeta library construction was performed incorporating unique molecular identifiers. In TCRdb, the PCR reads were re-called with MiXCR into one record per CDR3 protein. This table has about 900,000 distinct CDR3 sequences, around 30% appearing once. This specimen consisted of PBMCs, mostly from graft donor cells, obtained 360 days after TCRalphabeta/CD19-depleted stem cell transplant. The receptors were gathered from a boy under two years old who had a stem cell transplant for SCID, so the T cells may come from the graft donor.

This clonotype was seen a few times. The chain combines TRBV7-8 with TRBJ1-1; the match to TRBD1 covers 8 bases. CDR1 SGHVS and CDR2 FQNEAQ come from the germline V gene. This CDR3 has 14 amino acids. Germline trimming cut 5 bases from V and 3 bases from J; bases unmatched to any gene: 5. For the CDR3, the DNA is TGTGCCAGCAGCCCTCAGACAGGGGACACTGAAGCTTTCTTT. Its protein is CASSPQTGDTEAFF.

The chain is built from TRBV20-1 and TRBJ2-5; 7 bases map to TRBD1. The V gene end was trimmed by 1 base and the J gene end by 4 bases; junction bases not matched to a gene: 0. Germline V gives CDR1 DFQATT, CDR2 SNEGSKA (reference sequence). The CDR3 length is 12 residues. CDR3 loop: CSARGQGETQYF. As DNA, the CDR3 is TGCAGTGCTAGAGGACAGGGAGAGACCCAGTACTTC.

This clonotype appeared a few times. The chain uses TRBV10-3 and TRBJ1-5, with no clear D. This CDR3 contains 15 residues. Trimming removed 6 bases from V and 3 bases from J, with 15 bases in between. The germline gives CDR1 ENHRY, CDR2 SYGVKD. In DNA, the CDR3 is TGTGCCATCAGCGGCGAACCGGATACCAATCAGCCCCAGCATTTT. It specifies CAISGEPDTNQPQHF.

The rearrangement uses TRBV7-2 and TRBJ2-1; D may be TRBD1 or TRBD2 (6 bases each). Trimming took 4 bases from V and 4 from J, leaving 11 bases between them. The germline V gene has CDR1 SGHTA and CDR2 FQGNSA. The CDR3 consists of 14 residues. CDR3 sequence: CASSSTGAYNEQFF. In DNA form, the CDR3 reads TGTGCCAGCAGCTCTACGGGGGCGTACAATGAGCAGTTCTTC.

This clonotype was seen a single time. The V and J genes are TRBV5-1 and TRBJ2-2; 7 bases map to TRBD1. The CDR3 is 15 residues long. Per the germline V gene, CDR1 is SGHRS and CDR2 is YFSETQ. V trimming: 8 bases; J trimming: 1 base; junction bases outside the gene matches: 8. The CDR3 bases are TGCGCCAGTAGGAAAGGGGGCATGAACACCGGGGAGCTGTTTTTT. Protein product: CASRKGGMNTGELFF.

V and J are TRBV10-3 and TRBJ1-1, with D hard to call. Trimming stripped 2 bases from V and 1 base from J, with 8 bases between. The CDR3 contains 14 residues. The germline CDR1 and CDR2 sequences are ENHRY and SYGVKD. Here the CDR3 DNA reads TGTGCCATCAGTGAGCGGGGAGAGAACACTGAAGCTTTCTTT. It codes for CAISERGENTEAFF.

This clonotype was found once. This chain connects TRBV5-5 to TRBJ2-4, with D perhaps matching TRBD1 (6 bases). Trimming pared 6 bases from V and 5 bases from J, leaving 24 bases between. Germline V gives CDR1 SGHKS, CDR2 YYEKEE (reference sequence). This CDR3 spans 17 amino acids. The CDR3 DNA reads TGTGCCAGCACCCCAGGTGGGCAGGGGCTTTGGGAAAACATTCAGTACTTC. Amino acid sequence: CASTPGGQGLWENIQYF.

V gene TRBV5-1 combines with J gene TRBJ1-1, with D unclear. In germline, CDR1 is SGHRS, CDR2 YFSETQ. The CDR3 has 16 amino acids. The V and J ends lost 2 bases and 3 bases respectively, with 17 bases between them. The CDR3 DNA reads TGCGCCAGCAGCTTTGGGGTGGTTGGGGTTTACACTGAAGCTTTCTTT. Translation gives CASSFGVVGVYTEAFF.

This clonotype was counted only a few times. The CDR3 DNA sequence: TGTGCCAGCAGCTCAACCACGAATGAGCAGTTCTTC. It yields the protein CASSSTTNEQFF. This chain joins TRBV7-9 and TRBJ2-1; D remains ambiguous. V lost 4 bases and J lost 7, with 8 bases in between. Germline V gene sequence: CDR1 SEHNR, CDR2 FQNEAQ (reference sequence). The CDR3 has 12 residues.

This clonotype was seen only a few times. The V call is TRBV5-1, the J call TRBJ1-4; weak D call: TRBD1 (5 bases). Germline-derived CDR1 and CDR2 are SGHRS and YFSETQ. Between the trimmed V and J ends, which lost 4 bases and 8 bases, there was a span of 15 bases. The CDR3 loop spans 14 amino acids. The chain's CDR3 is CASSPTAPREKLFF. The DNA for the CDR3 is TGCGCCAGCAGCCCGACAGCGCCCAGGGAAAAACTGTTTTTT.